This T cell receptor (beta chain) was captured in a study of blood T cells in healthy people across ages. Notes on this clonotype: A clone one base away is much larger, so this may be a read error.

The CDR3 is 13 residues long. Trimming removed 3 bases at V and 11 bases at J, with 17 bases between. Germline values: CDR1 SGHRS, CDR2 YFSETQ. A J-beta primer mix and a sample-barcoded 5' primer were used in a second PCR of roughly 7 to 12 cycles. Sequencing yielded, for each sample, at least 3 million paired-end reads carrying CDR3. TCRdb used MiXCR to reprocess the 5' RACE reads, holding one entry per CDR3 protein. The data show some 1,500,000 distinct CDR3 sequences, roughly two fifths seen once. The sample comprised blood. The sequence was obtained from a woman aged 18-29 years in good health. The chain couples TRBV5-1 to TRBJ2-5; D call uncertain. As DNA, the CDR3 is TGCGCCAGCAGCTCCAATAGTGGTATTGAGCAGTACTTC. The encoded protein is CASSSNSGIEQYF.